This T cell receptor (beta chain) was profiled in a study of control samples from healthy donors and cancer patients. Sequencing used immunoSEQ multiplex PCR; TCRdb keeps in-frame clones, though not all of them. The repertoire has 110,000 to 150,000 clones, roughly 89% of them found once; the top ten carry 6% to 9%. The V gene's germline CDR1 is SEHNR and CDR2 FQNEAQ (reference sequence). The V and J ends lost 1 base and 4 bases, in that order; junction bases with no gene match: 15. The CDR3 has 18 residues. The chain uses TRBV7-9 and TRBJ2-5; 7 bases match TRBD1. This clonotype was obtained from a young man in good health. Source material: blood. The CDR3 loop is CASSLVLVDRVVGETQYF. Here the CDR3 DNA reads TGTGCCAGCAGCTTAGTTCTTGTCGACAGGGTTGTTGGAGAGACCCAGTACTTC.